The rows below give T cell receptor beta chains drawn from one sample of a study of CD8 T cells in ankylosing spondylitis. TCRdb processed the 5' RACE reads anew with MiXCR; each CDR3 protein has one entry. Of over 150,000 distinct CDR3 sequences listed, 15% to 20% were seen once; the top ten hold more than 3.5%. Sequenced input: blood, either unsorted or a sorted T cell fraction (not recorded which). The receptors were sampled from a male donor under 30 with ankylosing spondylitis or in good health (not recorded which). Both conserved end residues are part of each CDR3. A D gene is named only where the DNA matches it firmly. The size of a clone is reported for some rows only, either as once, few or many, or as a class for expanded clones.

v_call: TRBV12-3/TRBV12-4; clone_size: many; d_call: -; j_call: TRBJ2-3; cdr3_nt: TGTGCCAGCAGTTCGGGAGACCCCCGCACAGATACGCAGTATTTT; cdr3_aa: CASSSGDPRTDTQYF
v_call: TRBV20-1; clone_size: -; d_call: -; j_call: TRBJ2-7; cdr3_nt: TGCAGTGCTAGGTCGACGGAGTCCCCCTCCTACGAGCAGTACTTC; cdr3_aa: CSARSTESPSYEQYF
v_call: TRBV19; clone_size: -; d_call: -; j_call: TRBJ1-1; cdr3_nt: TGTGCCAGTAGTCTGAGGGGAGGGATGGCTTTCTTT; cdr3_aa: CASSLRGGMAFF
v_call: TRBV20-1; clone_size: many; d_call: -; j_call: TRBJ2-1; cdr3_nt: TGCAGTGCCCCAGGGTATCAGGGACGTAATGAGCAGTTCTTC; cdr3_aa: CSAPGYQGRNEQFF
v_call: TRBV30; clone_size: many; d_call: -; j_call: TRBJ2-7; cdr3_nt: TGTGCCTGGAGTAGGACAGCTTCTCGGAACGAGCAGTACTTC; cdr3_aa: CAWSRTASRNEQYF
v_call: TRBV5-1; clone_size: many; d_call: -; j_call: TRBJ2-3; cdr3_nt: TGCGCCAGCAGCTTGGGTCGGGGGCTCACAGATACGCAGTATTTT; cdr3_aa: CASSLGRGLTDTQYF
v_call: TRBV29-1; clone_size: -; d_call: -; j_call: TRBJ2-3; cdr3_nt: TGCAGCGTTCGGACTTTTTACACAGATACGCAGTATTTT; cdr3_aa: CSVRTFYTDTQYF
v_call: TRBV20-1; clone_size: -; d_call: -; j_call: TRBJ2-1; cdr3_nt: TGCAGTGCTAGACAGGCTACCTCCTACAATGAGCAGTTCTTC; cdr3_aa: CSARQATSYNEQFF
v_call: TRBV7-9; clone_size: many; d_call: -; j_call: TRBJ2-7; cdr3_nt: TGTGCCAGCAGCTTTAACGTGAGGGGGTCCCACGAGCAGTACTTC; cdr3_aa: CASSFNVRGSHEQYF
v_call: TRBV7-3; clone_size: -; d_call: TRBD2; j_call: TRBJ2-3; cdr3_nt: TGTGCCAGCAGCCCGACTAGCAGGACAGATACGCAGTATTTT; cdr3_aa: CASSPTSRTDTQYF
v_call: TRBV5-6; clone_size: many; d_call: -; j_call: TRBJ2-1; cdr3_nt: TGTGCCAGCAGCTCATGGGGGGCAGGGGGAGTGAATGAGCAGTTCTTC; cdr3_aa: CASSSWGAGGVNEQFF
v_call: TRBV4-1; clone_size: -; d_call: -; j_call: TRBJ2-1; cdr3_nt: TGCGCCAGCAGTCCCCTAGGCGGGACGCGGTTCTTC; cdr3_aa: CASSPLGGTRFF
v_call: TRBV20-1; clone_size: many; d_call: -; j_call: TRBJ2-3; cdr3_nt: TGCAGTGCGGAGCGGGCGAGCACAGATACGCAGTATTTT; cdr3_aa: CSAERASTDTQYF
v_call: TRBV11-2; clone_size: many; d_call: TRBD2; j_call: TRBJ2-1; cdr3_nt: TGTGCCAGCAGCTTAGCCTCCCCTAGCGGGGTAAACAATGAGCAGTTCTTC; cdr3_aa: CASSLASPSGVNNEQFF
v_call: TRBV3-1; clone_size: many; d_call: -; j_call: TRBJ2-1; cdr3_nt: TGTGCCAGCAGCCACCGGAGCTCCTACAATGAGCAGTTCTTC; cdr3_aa: CASSHRSSYNEQFF
v_call: TRBV5-6; clone_size: many; d_call: -; j_call: TRBJ1-1; cdr3_nt: TGTGCCAGCAGCTTGATGGGCGATGAAGCTTTCTTT; cdr3_aa: CASSLMGDEAFF
v_call: TRBV4-2; clone_size: -; d_call: TRBD1; j_call: TRBJ2-2; cdr3_nt: TGTGCCAGCAGGGCACAGGGGCAGAGCACCGGGGAGCTGTTTTTT; cdr3_aa: CASRAQGQSTGELFF
v_call: TRBV25-1; clone_size: few; d_call: -; j_call: TRBJ2-1; cdr3_nt: TGTGCCAGCAGTGTGGGGAGGCTCGCCTACAATGAGCAGTTCTTC; cdr3_aa: CASSVGRLAYNEQFF
v_call: TRBV12-3/TRBV12-4; clone_size: many; d_call: -; j_call: TRBJ1-2; cdr3_nt: TGTGCCAGCTATTCTATGTCGGCGGCTTATGGCTACACCTTC; cdr3_aa: CASYSMSAAYGYTF
v_call: TRBV10-3; clone_size: many; d_call: TRBD2; j_call: TRBJ2-7; cdr3_nt: TGTGCCATCAGTCAGAGCGGGGTTGGGATATGGCAGTACTTC; cdr3_aa: CAISQSGVGIWQYF
v_call: TRBV5-1; clone_size: many; d_call: TRBD1; j_call: TRBJ2-3; cdr3_nt: TGCGCCAGCAGCTTGGACAGCACAGGGGCAGATACGCAGTATTTT; cdr3_aa: CASSLDSTGADTQYF
v_call: TRBV6-6; clone_size: many; d_call: TRBD1; j_call: TRBJ2-3; cdr3_nt: TGTGCCAGCAAGAGCAGGGGGCGCTTCGATACGCAGTATTTT; cdr3_aa: CASKSRGRFDTQYF
v_call: TRBV24-1; clone_size: many; d_call: TRBD1; j_call: TRBJ2-7; cdr3_nt: TGTGCCACCAGTTTGGGACAGAACGGCAACGAGCAGTACTTC; cdr3_aa: CATSLGQNGNEQYF
v_call: TRBV29-1; clone_size: few; d_call: -; j_call: TRBJ2-1; cdr3_nt: TGCAGCGTTGGGGCAGTCTCTTACAATGAGCAGTTCTTC; cdr3_aa: CSVGAVSYNEQFF
v_call: TRBV3-1; clone_size: -; d_call: -; j_call: TRBJ1-1; cdr3_nt: TGTGCCAGCAGCCAGGGGATTTTAGGAGCTTTCTTT; cdr3_aa: CASSQGILGAFF
v_call: TRBV6-2/TRBV6-3; clone_size: many; d_call: -; j_call: TRBJ2-2; cdr3_nt: TGTGCCAGCAGTTACACTACGGGAACAAACACCGGGGAGCTGTTTTTT; cdr3_aa: CASSYTTGTNTGELFF
v_call: TRBV29-1; clone_size: many; d_call: -; j_call: TRBJ2-1; cdr3_nt: TGCAGCGTTGAAGGCACCGGGATTAGCCAACACAATGAGCAGTTCTTC; cdr3_aa: CSVEGTGISQHNEQFF
v_call: TRBV7-9; clone_size: many; d_call: -; j_call: TRBJ1-6; cdr3_nt: TGTGCCAGCACTTTAGGGGACGGTTCACCCCTCCACTTT; cdr3_aa: CASTLGDGSPLHF
v_call: TRBV5-1; clone_size: many; d_call: -; j_call: TRBJ1-1; cdr3_nt: TGCGCCAGCAGCTCCCCTCAGGGGTCGAACACTGAAGCTTTCTTT; cdr3_aa: CASSSPQGSNTEAFF
v_call: TRBV7-2; clone_size: -; d_call: -; j_call: TRBJ2-3; cdr3_nt: TGTGCCAGCACATTTGCCCTACGGAGAGGATGGGCAGATACGCAGTATTTT; cdr3_aa: CASTFALRRGWADTQYF
v_call: TRBV7-2; clone_size: many; d_call: -; j_call: TRBJ1-6; cdr3_nt: TGTGCCAGCAGCCCCAAGGCGGGCCAGAGCTCCTATAATTCACCCCTCCACTTT; cdr3_aa: CASSPKAGQSSYNSPLHF
v_call: TRBV20-1; clone_size: many; d_call: -; j_call: TRBJ1-5; cdr3_nt: TGCAGTGCTAGAGTGGAACGGCTGACCCAGCCCCAGCATTTT; cdr3_aa: CSARVERLTQPQHF
v_call: TRBV6-5; clone_size: many; d_call: -; j_call: TRBJ1-2; cdr3_nt: TGTGCCAGCAGTCAAAGTCTGGACGGGAGTTTCAGCTATGGCTACACCTTC; cdr3_aa: CASSQSLDGSFSYGYTF
v_call: TRBV15; clone_size: many; d_call: -; j_call: TRBJ2-5; cdr3_nt: TGTGCCACCCACCCAGGACGGGGTTGGAGGGGGGAGACCCAGTACTTC; cdr3_aa: CATHPGRGWRGETQYF
v_call: TRBV30; clone_size: -; d_call: TRBD2; j_call: TRBJ2-1; cdr3_nt: TGTGCCAGGAGGGCCATCGGGCTAGCGGATTACAATGAGCAGTTCTTC; cdr3_aa: CARRAIGLADYNEQFF
v_call: TRBV5-1; clone_size: -; d_call: -; j_call: TRBJ2-1; cdr3_nt: TGCGCCAGCAGAAGTTTTGGGGGTGGGTCCTACAATGAGCAGTTCTTC; cdr3_aa: CASRSFGGGSYNEQFF
v_call: TRBV2; clone_size: many; d_call: TRBD1; j_call: TRBJ2-1; cdr3_nt: TGTGCCAGCACCCGGGACAGGGTTTGGAATGAGCAGTTCTTC; cdr3_aa: CASTRDRVWNEQFF
v_call: TRBV30; clone_size: -; d_call: TRBD1; j_call: TRBJ2-7; cdr3_nt: TGTGCCTGCAGCAGGACAGGGCATTTCTACGAGCAGTACTTC; cdr3_aa: CACSRTGHFYEQYF
v_call: TRBV2; clone_size: many; d_call: -; j_call: TRBJ2-2; cdr3_nt: TGTGCCAGCATGTCAAGGGAAGGCGGGGAGCTGTTTTTT; cdr3_aa: CASMSREGGELFF
v_call: TRBV28; clone_size: many; d_call: -; j_call: TRBJ1-3; cdr3_nt: TGTGCCAGCAGCCGTCTTAGCTCTGGAAACACCATATATTTT; cdr3_aa: CASSRLSSGNTIYF
v_call: TRBV9; clone_size: -; d_call: -; j_call: TRBJ2-1; cdr3_nt: TGTGCCAGCAGCGTGGGGGGTTCTAACAATGAGCAGTTCTTC; cdr3_aa: CASSVGGSNNEQFF
v_call: TRBV24-1; clone_size: many; d_call: -; j_call: TRBJ2-2; cdr3_nt: TGTGCCACCAGTCCCGGGGGCATCCCGAACACCGGGGAGCTGTTTTTT; cdr3_aa: CATSPGGIPNTGELFF
v_call: TRBV5-6; clone_size: -; d_call: -; j_call: TRBJ2-7; cdr3_nt: TGTGCCAGCAGCTTGGAGGACTCCTACGAGCAGTACTTC; cdr3_aa: CASSLEDSYEQYF
v_call: TRBV4-3; clone_size: many; d_call: -; j_call: TRBJ2-1; cdr3_nt: TGCGCCAGCAGCCATAACGGGGGACTTGATGAGCAGTTCTTC; cdr3_aa: CASSHNGGLDEQFF
v_call: TRBV11-1; clone_size: many; d_call: TRBD1; j_call: TRBJ2-7; cdr3_nt: TGTGCCAGCAGCTCCCCCGGACAGGGGTCCTACGAGCAGTACTTC; cdr3_aa: CASSSPGQGSYEQYF
v_call: TRBV15; clone_size: many; d_call: -; j_call: TRBJ2-2; cdr3_nt: TGTGCCACCAGCAGCCCCTTTGGCCCCGGGGAGCTGTTTTTT; cdr3_aa: CATSSPFGPGELFF
v_call: TRBV5-1; clone_size: many; d_call: TRBD1; j_call: TRBJ2-1; cdr3_nt: TGCGCCAGCAGCTTGGGACAGGGGAACAATGAGCAGTTCTTC; cdr3_aa: CASSLGQGNNEQFF
v_call: TRBV30; clone_size: -; d_call: TRBD2; j_call: TRBJ2-1; cdr3_nt: TGTGCCTGGAGTGCTTCTAGCGGGAGGGCCTATGAGCAGTTCTTC; cdr3_aa: CAWSASSGRAYEQFF
v_call: TRBV7-3; clone_size: many; d_call: TRBD1; j_call: TRBJ2-2; cdr3_nt: TGTGCCAGCAGCCCCGGGACAGCGAACACCGGGGAGCTGTTTTTT; cdr3_aa: CASSPGTANTGELFF
v_call: TRBV12-3/TRBV12-4; clone_size: many; d_call: -; j_call: TRBJ2-5; cdr3_nt: TGTGCCAGCACCCGAGGTGGGGGCCAAGAGACCCAGTACTTC; cdr3_aa: CASTRGGGQETQYF
v_call: TRBV6-5; clone_size: -; d_call: -; j_call: TRBJ2-5; cdr3_nt: TGTGCCAGTACTCTGGGCAGGGGATTATTTGGTCGGCAAGAGACCCAGTACTTC; cdr3_aa: CASTLGRGLFGRQETQYF
v_call: TRBV11-2; clone_size: many; d_call: -; j_call: TRBJ2-1; cdr3_nt: TGTGCCAGCAGCCGGGACCGATCAAATGAGCAGTTCTTC; cdr3_aa: CASSRDRSNEQFF